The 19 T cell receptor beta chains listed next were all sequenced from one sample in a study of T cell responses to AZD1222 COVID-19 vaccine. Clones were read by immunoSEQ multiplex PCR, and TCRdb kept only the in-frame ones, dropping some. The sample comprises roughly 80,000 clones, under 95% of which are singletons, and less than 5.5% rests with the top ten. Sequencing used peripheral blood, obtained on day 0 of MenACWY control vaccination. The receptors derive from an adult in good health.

The CDR3 loop reads CAIPRAGGRGLTDDEQFF. The CDR3 DNA reads as TGTGCCATCCCGAGGGCGGGCGGGAGAGGTTTAACGGACGATGAGCAGTTCTTC. The V and J genes are TRBV27 and TRBJ2-1; 7 bases match TRBD2. CDR3 length equals 18 residues. Germline trimming cut 10 bases from V and 8 bases from J; bases unmatched to any gene: 26. Germline CDR1 is MNHEY and CDR2 is SMNVEV (reference sequence).

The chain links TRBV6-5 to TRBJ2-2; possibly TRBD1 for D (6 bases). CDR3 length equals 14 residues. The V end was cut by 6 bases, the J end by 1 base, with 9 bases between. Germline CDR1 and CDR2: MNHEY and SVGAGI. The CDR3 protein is CASRWGQNTGELFF. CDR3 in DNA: TGTGCCAGCAGGTGGGGACAGAACACCGGGGAGCTGTTTTTT.

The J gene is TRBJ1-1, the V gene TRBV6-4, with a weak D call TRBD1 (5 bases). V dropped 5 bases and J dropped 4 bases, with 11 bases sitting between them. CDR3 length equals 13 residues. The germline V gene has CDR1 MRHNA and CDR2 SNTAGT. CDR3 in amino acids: CASSQGLGTEAFF. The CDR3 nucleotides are TGTGCCAGCAGTCAGGGTTTGGGCACTGAAGCTTTCTTT.

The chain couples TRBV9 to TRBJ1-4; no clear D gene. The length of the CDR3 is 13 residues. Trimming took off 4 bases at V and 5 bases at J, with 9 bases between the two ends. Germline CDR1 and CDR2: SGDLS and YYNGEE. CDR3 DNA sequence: TGTGCCAGCAGCTCGCCCGCGAATGAAAAACTGTTTTTT. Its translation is CASSSPANEKLFF.

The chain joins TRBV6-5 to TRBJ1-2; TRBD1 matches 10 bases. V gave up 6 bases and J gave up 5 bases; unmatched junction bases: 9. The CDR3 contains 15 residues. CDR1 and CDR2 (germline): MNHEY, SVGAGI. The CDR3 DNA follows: TGTGCCAGCAGACGGGGGACAGGGGATTTGTATGGCTACACCTTC. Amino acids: CASRRGTGDLYGYTF.

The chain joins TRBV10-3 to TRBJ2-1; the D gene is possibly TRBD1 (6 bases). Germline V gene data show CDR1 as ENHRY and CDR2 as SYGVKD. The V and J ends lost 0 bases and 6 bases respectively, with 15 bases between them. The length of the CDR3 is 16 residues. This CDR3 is CAISESQGRPLNEQFF. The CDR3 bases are TGTGCCATCAGTGAGTCCCAGGGGAGACCCCTCAATGAGCAGTTCTTC.

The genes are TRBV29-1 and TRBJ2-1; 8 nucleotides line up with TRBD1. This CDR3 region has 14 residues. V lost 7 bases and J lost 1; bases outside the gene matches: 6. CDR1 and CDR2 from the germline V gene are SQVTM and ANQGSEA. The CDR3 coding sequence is TGCAGCGCCCAGGGACAGGATTCCTACAATGAGCAGTTCTTC. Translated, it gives CSAQGQDSYNEQFF.

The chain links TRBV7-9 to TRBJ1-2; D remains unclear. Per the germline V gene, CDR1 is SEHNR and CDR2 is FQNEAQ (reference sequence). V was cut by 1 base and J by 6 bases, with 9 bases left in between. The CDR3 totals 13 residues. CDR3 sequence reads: CASSLGHGDGYTF. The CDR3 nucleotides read TGTGCCAGCAGCTTAGGGCATGGAGATGGCTACACCTTC. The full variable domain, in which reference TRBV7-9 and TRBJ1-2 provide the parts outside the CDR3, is DTGVSQNPRHKITKRGQNVTFRCDPISEHNRLYWYRQTLGQGPEFLTYFQNEAQLEKSRLLSDRFSAERPKGSFSTLEIQRTEQGDSAMYLCASSLGHGDGYTFGSGTRLTVV.

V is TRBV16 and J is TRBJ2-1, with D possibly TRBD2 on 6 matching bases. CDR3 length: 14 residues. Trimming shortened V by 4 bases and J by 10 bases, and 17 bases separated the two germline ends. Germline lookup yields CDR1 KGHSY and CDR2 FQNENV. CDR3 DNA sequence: TGTGCCAGCAGCCGCGGACCTGGACTACCCGAGCAGTTCTTC. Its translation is CASSRGPGLPEQFF.

CDR3 coding DNA: TGTGCCAGCAGCTTAGCGGGGAACACTGAGCAGTTCTTC. Translating it yields CASSLAGNTEQFF. The chain employs TRBV7-9 and TRBJ2-1; D remains unclear. CDR3 length: 13 residues. Germline loops: CDR1 SEHNR, CDR2 FQNEAQ (reference sequence). Trimming stripped 0 bases from V and 9 bases from J, with 9 bases between.

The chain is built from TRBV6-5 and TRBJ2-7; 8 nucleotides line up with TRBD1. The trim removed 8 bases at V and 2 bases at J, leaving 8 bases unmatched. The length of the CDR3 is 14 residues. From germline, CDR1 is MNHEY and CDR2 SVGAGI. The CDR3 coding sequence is TGTGCCAGCGATCCGGACAGGGACCCCTACGAGCAGTACTTC. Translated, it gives CASDPDRDPYEQYF.

As DNA, the CDR3 is TGCGCCAGCAGTCAAAGGAGCGGATTCTCCTACAATGAGCAGTTCTTC. This gives the protein CASSQRSGFSYNEQFF. The chain carries TRBV23-1 and TRBJ2-1; D perhaps matches TRBD2 (5 bases). TRBV23-1 is sorted into the ORF group, with uncertain function. With 2 bases removed from V and 0 bases from J, the gap between germline ends came to 11 bases. This CDR3 contains 16 residues.

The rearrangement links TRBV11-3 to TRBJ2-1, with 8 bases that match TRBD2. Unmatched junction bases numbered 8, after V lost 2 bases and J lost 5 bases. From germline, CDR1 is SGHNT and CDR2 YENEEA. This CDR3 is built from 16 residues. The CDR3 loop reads CASSLRSGSPDNEQFF. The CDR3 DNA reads TGTGCCAGCAGCTTAAGGAGCGGGAGTCCGGACAATGAGCAGTTCTTC.

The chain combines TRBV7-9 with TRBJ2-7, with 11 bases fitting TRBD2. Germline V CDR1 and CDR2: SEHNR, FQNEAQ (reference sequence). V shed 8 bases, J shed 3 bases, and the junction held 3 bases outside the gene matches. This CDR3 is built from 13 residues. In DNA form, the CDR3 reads TGTGCCAGCGGGACTAGCGGAGACTACGAGCAGTACTTC. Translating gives CASGTSGDYEQYF.

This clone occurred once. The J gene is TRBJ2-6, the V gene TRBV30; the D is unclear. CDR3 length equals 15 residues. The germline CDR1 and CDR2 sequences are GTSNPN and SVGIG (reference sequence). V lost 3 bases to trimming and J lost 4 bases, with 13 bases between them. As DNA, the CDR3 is TGTGCCTGGAGGCGTGGACGTTTGGGGGCCAACGTCCTGACTTTC. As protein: CAWRRGRLGANVLTF.

The CDR3 loop is CASSLERGAPEAFF. The CDR3 coding sequence is TGTGCCAGCAGCTTGGAGCGGGGGGCTCCTGAAGCTTTCTTT. This chain joins TRBV5-6 and TRBJ1-1; maybe TRBD1 (6 bases). Trimming left V 0 bases short and J 6 bases short, with 12 bases between. Germline CDR1 SGHDT, CDR2 YYEEEE. The CDR3 spans 14 residues.

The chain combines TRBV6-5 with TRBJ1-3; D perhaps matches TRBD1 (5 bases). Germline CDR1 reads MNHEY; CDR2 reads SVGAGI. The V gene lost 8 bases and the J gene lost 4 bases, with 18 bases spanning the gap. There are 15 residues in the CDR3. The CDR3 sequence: CASQPQGDVGNTIYF. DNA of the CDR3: TGTGCCAGCCAACCCCAAGGGGATGTGGGAAACACCATATATTTT.

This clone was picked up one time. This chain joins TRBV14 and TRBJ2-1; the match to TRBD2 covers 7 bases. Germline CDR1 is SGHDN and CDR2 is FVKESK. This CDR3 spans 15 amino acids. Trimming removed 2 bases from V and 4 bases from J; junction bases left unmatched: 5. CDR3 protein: CASSQRGRAYNEQFF. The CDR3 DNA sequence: TGTGCCAGCAGCCAACGAGGGAGGGCTTACAATGAGCAGTTCTTC.

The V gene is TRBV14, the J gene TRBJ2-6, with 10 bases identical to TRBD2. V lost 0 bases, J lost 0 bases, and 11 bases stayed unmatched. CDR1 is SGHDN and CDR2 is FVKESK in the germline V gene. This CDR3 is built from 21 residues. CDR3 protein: CASSQDVGLAGVHSGANVLTF. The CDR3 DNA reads TGTGCCAGCAGCCAAGATGTCGGCCTAGCGGGAGTTCACTCTGGGGCCAACGTCCTGACTTTC.